This T cell receptor beta chain was sequenced for a study of T cells expressing NK-cell markers. Using the 5' RACE reads, TCRdb records one entry per CDR3 protein without DNA. Its clone listing holds roughly 120,000 distinct CDR3 sequences. The source material was blood T cells: a sorted CD56 or NKG2C T cell subset, CD4+ or CD8+ T cells, or bulk PBMC T cells (not recorded which). This TCR was sampled from a woman between 18 and 69 years old in good health.

The CDR3 here is CASSLPRTGSSYNEQFF. The rearrangement uses TRBV7-8 and TRBJ2-1. From germline, CDR1 is SGHVS and CDR2 FQNEAQ. The CDR3 covers 17 residues. Full variable domain (outside the CDR3, taken from reference TRBV7-8 and TRBJ2-1): GAGVSQSPRYKVAKRGQDVALRCDPISGHVSLFWYQQALGQGPEFLTYFQNEAQLDKSGLPSDRFFAERPEGSVSTLKIQRTQQEDSAVYLCASSLPRTGSSYNEQFFGPGTRLTVL.